This is a list of T cell receptor beta chains from one sample in a study of blood T cell repertoires in COVID-19. Method: immunoSEQ multiplex PCR; TCRdb's copy keeps in-frame clones and lacks some. The table includes about 350,000 clones, approximately 84% detected once. The sample comprised PBMCs or T cells enriched from blood (not recorded which). All receptors derive from a young woman who had recovered from COVID-19. CDR3s include the opening cysteine and the closing phenylalanine or tryptophan. The D gene is left open where the match is weak. Rows give clone size only sometimes, using once, few, many, or a class for an expanded clone.

DNA: TGCGCCAGCAGCATTGACAGGGGCTATGGCTACACCTTC; CDR3: CASSIDRGYGYTF; size: -; J: TRBJ1-2; D: TRBD1; V: TRBV5-1
DNA: TGTGCCAGCAGCCAATCAGCGGGCGAGCAGTACTTC; CDR3: CASSQSAGEQYF; size: -; J: TRBJ2-7; D: -; V: TRBV3-1/TRBV3-2
DNA: TGTGCCAGCTCACCGAGACAGGGCCAACCTGAAGCTTTCTTT; CDR3: CASSPRQGQPEAFF; size: once; J: TRBJ1-1; D: TRBD1; V: TRBV18
DNA: TGCAGTGCTAGACAGGGCCCGCCCCTCCACTTT; CDR3: CSARQGPPLHF; size: -; J: TRBJ1-6; D: -; V: TRBV20-1
DNA: TGTGCCAGCAGCTACAGGGGAACCTACGAGCAGTACTTC; CDR3: CASSYRGTYEQYF; size: -; J: TRBJ2-7; D: TRBD1; V: TRBV27
DNA: TGCAGCGTTGCTGACAGCCTTAATTCACCCCTCCACTTT; CDR3: CSVADSLNSPLHF; size: -; J: TRBJ1-6; D: -; V: TRBV29-1
DNA: TGTGCCAGCAGTGCCGCACTAGCGGGGGGAAGAGATACGCAGTATTTT; CDR3: CASSAALAGGRDTQYF; size: -; J: TRBJ2-3; D: TRBD2; V: TRBV6-4
DNA: TGTGCCAGCAGCGTAGCGCCCCAGGGGACTAGACAAGAGACCCAGTACTTC; CDR3: CASSVAPQGTRQETQYF; size: -; J: TRBJ2-5; D: TRBD2; V: TRBV9
DNA: TGCGCCAGCAGCCACTCAAGGGGGGCCAAAAACATTCAGTACTTC; CDR3: CASSHSRGAKNIQYF; size: -; J: TRBJ2-4; D: -; V: TRBV4-3
DNA: TGTGCCACCAGCAGAGATCCGGGACAAGGAAACACCATATATTTT; CDR3: CATSRDPGQGNTIYF; size: -; J: TRBJ1-3; D: -; V: TRBV15
DNA: TGTGCCAGCAGCCCTAATAGCGGGGGGGGAGAAGAGACCCAGTACTTC; CDR3: CASSPNSGGGEETQYF; size: -; J: TRBJ2-5; D: TRBD2; V: TRBV5-4
DNA: TGCAGCGTTGAAGTGCGGGACAGGGGGCCTGGCGAGCAGTACTTC; CDR3: CSVEVRDRGPGEQYF; size: -; J: TRBJ2-7; D: TRBD1; V: TRBV29-1
DNA: TGTGCCAGCAGCAGAACAGGGCCCCCCGGGGAGCTGTTTTTT; CDR3: CASSRTGPPGELFF; size: -; J: TRBJ2-2; D: -; V: TRBV3-1/TRBV3-2
DNA: TGTGCCAGCAGCTTACAGGGGGCGAATGGAAACACCATATATTTT; CDR3: CASSLQGANGNTIYF; size: -; J: TRBJ1-3; D: TRBD1; V: TRBV7-2
DNA: TGTGCCAGCGTCACACCCGGAAACACCATATATTTT; CDR3: CASVTPGNTIYF; size: -; J: TRBJ1-3; D: -; V: TRBV28
DNA: TGCGCCAGCAGTGAGTTCGGGACAGTTGAAGCCGAGCAGTACTTC; CDR3: CASSEFGTVEAEQYF; size: once; J: TRBJ2-7; D: TRBD1; V: TRBV10-1
DNA: TGTGCCTGGAGTGTCAGCGGGGGGTCCTCCTACGAGCAGTACTTC; CDR3: CAWSVSGGSSYEQYF; size: -; J: TRBJ2-7; D: TRBD2; V: TRBV30
DNA: TGTGCCAGCTCACCAATCCAGGGTGCGGACAATGAGCAGTTCTTC; CDR3: CASSPIQGADNEQFF; size: -; J: TRBJ2-1; D: -; V: TRBV18
DNA: TGTGCCAGCAGTCTAAAAGCTCCCTCCTACAATGAGCAGTTCTTC; CDR3: CASSLKAPSYNEQFF; size: -; J: TRBJ2-1; D: -; V: TRBV6-5
DNA: TGTGCCAGCAGCGAGCCCTCCGGGGACACCCGGACCACCGGGGAGCTGTTTTTT; CDR3: CASSEPSGDTRTTGELFF; size: medium-sized; J: TRBJ2-2; D: -; V: TRBV9
DNA: TGTGCCACCAGTAACAGGGCTGGTGGGGCCAACGTCCTGACTTTC; CDR3: CATSNRAGGANVLTF; size: -; J: TRBJ2-6; D: -; V: TRBV15
DNA: TGTGCCAGCAGTTTTAGCGGGGGGGGAAACAATGAGCAGTTCTTC; CDR3: CASSFSGGGNNEQFF; size: -; J: TRBJ2-1; D: TRBD2; V: TRBV27